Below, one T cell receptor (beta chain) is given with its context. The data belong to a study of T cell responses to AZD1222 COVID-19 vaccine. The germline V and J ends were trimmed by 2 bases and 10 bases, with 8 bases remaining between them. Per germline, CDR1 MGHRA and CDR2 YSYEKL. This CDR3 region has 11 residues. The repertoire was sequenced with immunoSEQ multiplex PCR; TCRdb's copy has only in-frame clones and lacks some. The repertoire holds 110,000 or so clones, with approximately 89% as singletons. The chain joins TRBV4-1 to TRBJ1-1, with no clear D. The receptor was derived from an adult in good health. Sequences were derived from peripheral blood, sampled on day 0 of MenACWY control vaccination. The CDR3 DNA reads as TGCGCCAGCAGCCAAACTACACGAGCTTTCTTT. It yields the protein CASSQTTRAFF.